The source of this TCR beta chain is a study of T cell responses to AZD1222 COVID-19 vaccine. On the study more broadly: Doses given second, at about 4 or about 12 weeks, were pooled.

This clone has only a few counts. Its target is not known. Sequencing was performed with immunoSEQ multiplex PCR; in TCRdb, only in-frame clones are kept and a portion is missing. Found here are approximately 150,000 clones, 80% to 95% of them singletons; the top ten hold 1.7%. General observations from the study: Among the donors, most were white British and more were female, and clonal diversity was possibly underestimated. A rise in Spike-specific TCR breadth and depth followed two AZD1222 doses. Recipients of AZD1222 seropositive at baseline numbered only five or six.

The source material was peripheral blood, sampled on day 0 of AZD1222 vaccination. The TCR sequence derives from an adult in good health.

In nucleotides, the CDR3 is TGTGCCAGCAGTAATTCGGGCGGGAGGCAGTACAATGAGCAGTTCTTC. Its translation: CASSNSGGRQYNEQFF. The V and J genes are TRBV6-2 or TRBV6-3 and TRBJ2-1; 8 bases align to TRBD2. The germline V gene encodes CDR1 MNHEY and CDR2 SVGEGT. This CDR3 contains 16 residues. J was trimmed by 4 bases and V by 5 bases; bases with no gene match: 10.